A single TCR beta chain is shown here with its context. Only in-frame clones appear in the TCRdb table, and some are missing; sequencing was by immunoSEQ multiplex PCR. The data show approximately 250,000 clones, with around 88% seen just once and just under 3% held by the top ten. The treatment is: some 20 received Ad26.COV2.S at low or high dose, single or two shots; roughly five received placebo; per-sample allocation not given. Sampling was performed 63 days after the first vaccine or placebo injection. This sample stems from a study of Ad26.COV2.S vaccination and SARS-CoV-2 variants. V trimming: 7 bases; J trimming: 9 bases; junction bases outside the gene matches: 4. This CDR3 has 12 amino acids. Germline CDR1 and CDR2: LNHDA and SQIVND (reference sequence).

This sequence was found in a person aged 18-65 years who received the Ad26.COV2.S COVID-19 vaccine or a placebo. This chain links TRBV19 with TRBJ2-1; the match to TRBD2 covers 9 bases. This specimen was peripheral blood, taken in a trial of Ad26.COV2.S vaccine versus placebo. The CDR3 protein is CASTGSGSEQFF. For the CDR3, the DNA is TGTGCCAGTACGGGTAGCGGGAGTGAGCAGTTCTTC.